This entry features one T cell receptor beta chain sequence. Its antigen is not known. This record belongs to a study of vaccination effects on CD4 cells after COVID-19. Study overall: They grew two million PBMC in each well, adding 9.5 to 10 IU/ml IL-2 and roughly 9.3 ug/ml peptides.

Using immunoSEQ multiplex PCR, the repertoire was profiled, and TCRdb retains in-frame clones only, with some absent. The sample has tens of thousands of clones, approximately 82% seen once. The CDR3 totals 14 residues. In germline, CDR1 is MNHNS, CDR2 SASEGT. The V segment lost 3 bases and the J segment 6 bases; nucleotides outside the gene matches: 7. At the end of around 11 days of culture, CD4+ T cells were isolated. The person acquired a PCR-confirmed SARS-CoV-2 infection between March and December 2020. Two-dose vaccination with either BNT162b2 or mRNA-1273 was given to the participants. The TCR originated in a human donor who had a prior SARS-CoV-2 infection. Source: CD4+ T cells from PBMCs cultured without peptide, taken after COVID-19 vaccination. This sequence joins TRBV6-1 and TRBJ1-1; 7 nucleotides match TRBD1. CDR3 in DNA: TGTGCCAGCAGTGACCAGGGGGGGGCAGCTGAAGCTTTCTTT. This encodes CASSDQGGAAEAFF.